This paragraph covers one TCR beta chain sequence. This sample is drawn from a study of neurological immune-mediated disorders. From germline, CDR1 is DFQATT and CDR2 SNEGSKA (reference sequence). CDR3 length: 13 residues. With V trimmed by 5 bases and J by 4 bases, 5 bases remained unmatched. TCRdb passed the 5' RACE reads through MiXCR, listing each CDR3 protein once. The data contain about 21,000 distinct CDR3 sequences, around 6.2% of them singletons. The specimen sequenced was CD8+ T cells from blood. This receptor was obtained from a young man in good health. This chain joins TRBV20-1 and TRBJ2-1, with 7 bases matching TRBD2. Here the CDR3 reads CSARGDEYNEQFF. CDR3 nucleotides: TGCAGTGCTCGGGGGGATGAATACAATGAGCAGTTCTTC.